The present entry profiles one T cell receptor beta chain with its context. The CDR3 consists of 13 residues. Germline CDR1 is MDHEN and CDR2 is SYDVKM. J gave up 9 bases and V 5 bases, and 7 bases lay outside the gene matches. These data are taken from a study of PD-L1 blockade in urothelial cancer. Only in-frame clones appear in the TCRdb table, and some are missing; sequencing was by immunoSEQ multiplex PCR. This table holds around 41,000 clones, approximately 90% found once. Sequences were derived from PBMCs, sampled around atezolizumab (anti-PD-L1) treatment. V and J are TRBV28 and TRBJ1-3, with 7 positions matching TRBD1. The sequence was obtained from a woman aged 55-70 years with urothelial cancer. CDR3 nucleotides: TGTGCCAGCAGTCCCGGACAGGTCGGCACCATATATTTT. This sequence encodes CASSPGQVGTIYF.